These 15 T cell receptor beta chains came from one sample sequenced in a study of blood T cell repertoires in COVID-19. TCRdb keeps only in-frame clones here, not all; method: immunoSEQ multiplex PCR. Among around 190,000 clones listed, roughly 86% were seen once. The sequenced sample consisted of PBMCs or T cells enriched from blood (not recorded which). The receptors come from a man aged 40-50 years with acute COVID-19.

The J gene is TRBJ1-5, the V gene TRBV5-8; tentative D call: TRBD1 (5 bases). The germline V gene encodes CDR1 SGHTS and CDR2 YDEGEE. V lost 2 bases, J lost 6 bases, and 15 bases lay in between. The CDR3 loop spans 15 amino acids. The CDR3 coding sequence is TGTGCCAGCAGCTTAGGAGGGGAATATAGTCAGCCCCAGCATTTT. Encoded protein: CASSLGGEYSQPQHF.

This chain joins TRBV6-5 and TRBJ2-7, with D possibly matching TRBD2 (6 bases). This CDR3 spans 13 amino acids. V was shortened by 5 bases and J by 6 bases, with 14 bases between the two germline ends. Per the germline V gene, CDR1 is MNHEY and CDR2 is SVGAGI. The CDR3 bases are TGTGCCAGCAGTCGGGACTCCGGTCGCGAGCAGTACTTC. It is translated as CASSRDSGREQYF.

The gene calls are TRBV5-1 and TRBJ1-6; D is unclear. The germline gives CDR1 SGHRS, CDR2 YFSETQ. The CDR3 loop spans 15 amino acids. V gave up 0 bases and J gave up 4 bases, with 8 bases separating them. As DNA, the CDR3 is TGCGCCAGCAGCTTGGACAGACCTTATAATTCACCCCTCCACTTT. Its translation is CASSLDRPYNSPLHF.

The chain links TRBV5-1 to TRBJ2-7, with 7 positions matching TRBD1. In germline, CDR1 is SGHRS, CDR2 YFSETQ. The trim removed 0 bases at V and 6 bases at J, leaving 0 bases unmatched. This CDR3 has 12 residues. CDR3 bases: TGCGCCAGCAGCTTGGGACAGGGCGAGCAGTACTTC. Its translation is CASSLGQGEQYF.

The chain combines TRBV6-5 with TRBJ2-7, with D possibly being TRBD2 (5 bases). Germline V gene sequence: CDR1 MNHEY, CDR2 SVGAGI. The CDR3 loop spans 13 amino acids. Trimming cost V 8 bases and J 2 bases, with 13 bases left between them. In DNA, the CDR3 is TGTGCCAGCGCCCGCGGGCGAGCCTACGAGCAGTACTTC. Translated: CASARGRAYEQYF.

As DNA, the CDR3 is TGTGCCAGCAGCCAAGACGGTCCCCACAATTCACCCCTCCACTTT. The encoded protein is CASSQDGPHNSPLHF. The chain employs TRBV4-2 and TRBJ1-6, with D unresolved. Between the trimmed V and J ends, which lost 0 bases and 7 bases, there was a span of 10 bases. CDR3 size: 15 residues. CDR1 and CDR2 from the germline V gene are LGHNA and YNFKEQ.

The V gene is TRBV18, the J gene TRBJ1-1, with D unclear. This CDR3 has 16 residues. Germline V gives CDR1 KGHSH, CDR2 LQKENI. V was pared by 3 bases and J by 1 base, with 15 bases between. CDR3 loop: CASSPSRSPQNTEAFF. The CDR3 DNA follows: TGTGCCAGCTCACCCAGTCGCTCACCTCAGAACACTGAAGCTTTCTTT.

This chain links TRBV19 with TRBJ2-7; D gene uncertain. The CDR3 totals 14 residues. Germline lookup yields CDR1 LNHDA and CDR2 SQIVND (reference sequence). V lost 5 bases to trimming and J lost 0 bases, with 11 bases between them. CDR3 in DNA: TGTGCCAGTAGTTACAGAGCTACCTCCTACGAGCAGTACTTC. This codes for CASSYRATSYEQYF. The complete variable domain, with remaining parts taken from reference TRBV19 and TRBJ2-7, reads DGGITQSPKYLFRKEGQNVTLSCEQNLNHDAMYWYRQDPGQGLRLIYYSQIVNDFQKGDIAEGYSVSREKKESFPLTVTSAQKNPTAFYLCASSYRATSYEQYFGPGTRLTVT.

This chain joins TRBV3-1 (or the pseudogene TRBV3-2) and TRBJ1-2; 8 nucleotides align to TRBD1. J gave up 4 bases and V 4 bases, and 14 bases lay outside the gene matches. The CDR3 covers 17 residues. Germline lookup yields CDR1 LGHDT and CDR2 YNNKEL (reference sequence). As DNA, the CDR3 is TGTGCCAGCAGCCTCCGACTCCCTTGGGGACAGGCCTATGGCTACACCTTC. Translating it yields CASSLRLPWGQAYGYTF.

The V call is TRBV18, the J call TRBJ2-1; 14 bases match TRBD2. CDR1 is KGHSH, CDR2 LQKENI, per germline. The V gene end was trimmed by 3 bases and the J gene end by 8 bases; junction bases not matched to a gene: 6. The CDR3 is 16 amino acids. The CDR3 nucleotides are TGTGCCAGCTCACCGGGACTAGCGGGAGTTGTCGATGAGCAGTTCTTC. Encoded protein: CASSPGLAGVVDEQFF.

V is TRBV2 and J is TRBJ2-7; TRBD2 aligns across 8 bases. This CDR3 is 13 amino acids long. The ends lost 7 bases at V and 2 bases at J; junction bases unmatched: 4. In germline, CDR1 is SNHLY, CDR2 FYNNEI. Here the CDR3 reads CASKVAGPYEQYF. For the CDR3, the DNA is TGTGCCAGCAAGGTAGCGGGACCCTACGAGCAGTACTTC.

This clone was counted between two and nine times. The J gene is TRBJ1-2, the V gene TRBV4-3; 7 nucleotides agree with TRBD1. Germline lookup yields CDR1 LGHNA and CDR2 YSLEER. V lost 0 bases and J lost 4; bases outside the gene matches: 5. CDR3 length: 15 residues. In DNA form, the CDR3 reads TGCGCCAGCAGCCAAGATTCGGGACAGTTCTATGGCTACACCTTC. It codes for CASSQDSGQFYGYTF.

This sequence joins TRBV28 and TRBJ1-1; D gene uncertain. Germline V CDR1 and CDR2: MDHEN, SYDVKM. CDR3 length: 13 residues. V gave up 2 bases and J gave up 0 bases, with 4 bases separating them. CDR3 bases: TGTGCCAGCAGTTTAATCATGAACACTGAAGCTTTCTTT. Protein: CASSLIMNTEAFF.

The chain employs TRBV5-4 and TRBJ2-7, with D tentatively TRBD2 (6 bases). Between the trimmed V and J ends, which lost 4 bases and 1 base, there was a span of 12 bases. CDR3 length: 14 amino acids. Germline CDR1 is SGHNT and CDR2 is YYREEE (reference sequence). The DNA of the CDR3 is TGTGCCAGCAGCCCACGGGAGCATTCCTACGAGCAGTACTTC. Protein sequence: CASSPREHSYEQYF.

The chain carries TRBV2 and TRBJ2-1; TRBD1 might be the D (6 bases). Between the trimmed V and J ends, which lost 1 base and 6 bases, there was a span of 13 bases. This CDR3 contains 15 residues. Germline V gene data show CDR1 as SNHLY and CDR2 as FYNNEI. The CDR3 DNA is TGTGCCAGCAGTGAAGTGGGGGCTAGCCTCAATGAGCAGTTCTTC. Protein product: CASSEVGASLNEQFF.